Below are 8 T cell receptor beta chains sequenced from a single sample in a study of early T cells in non-severe SARS-CoV-2 infection. TCRdb reanalysed the 5' RACE reads using MiXCR and keeps one entry per CDR3 protein. The sample lists 55,000 or so distinct CDR3 sequences; 6.2% were seen once. Sequenced material: whole blood. These TCRs come from an adult who was a healthcare worker with PCR-confirmed SARS-CoV-2 infection or an uninfected control (not recorded which).

The rearrangement links TRBV9 to TRBJ1-2; D gene unclear. Trimming shortened V by 2 bases and J by 0 bases, and 20 bases separated the two germline ends. Germline values: CDR1 SGDLS, CDR2 YYNGEE. CDR3 length: 18 residues. The CDR3 loop reads CASSVVRAQQISNYGYTF. DNA of the CDR3: TGTGCCAGCAGCGTGGTGCGGGCCCAACAAATATCTAACTATGGCTACACCTTC.

This clonotype was recorded a few times. The chain couples TRBV12-3 or TRBV12-4 to TRBJ1-6; 9 nucleotides agree with TRBD1. The CDR3 contains 14 residues. V lost 6 bases, J lost 7 bases, and 4 bases stayed unmatched. The CDR3 nucleotides are TGTGCCAGCAGCCGGGACAGGGAGAATTCACCCCTCCACTTT. It codes for CASSRDRENSPLHF.

The chain is built from TRBV28 and TRBJ2-7; the D gene is possibly TRBD1 (6 bases). The V gene's germline CDR1 is MDHEN and CDR2 SYDVKM. The CDR3 is made up of 15 amino acids. Between the trimmed V and J ends, which lost 5 bases and 5 bases, there was a span of 19 bases. This CDR3 reads CASSATNGQSDEQYF. CDR3 bases: TGTGCCAGCAGTGCGACGAACGGACAGTCGGACGAGCAGTACTTC.

This clonotype has ten or more counts. This chain links TRBV13 with TRBJ1-2; no clear D. Germline V CDR1 and CDR2: PRHDT, FYEKMQ (reference sequence). The CDR3 loop spans 15 amino acids. V was cut by 0 bases and J by 6 bases, with 14 bases left in between. The chain's CDR3 is CASSLGHPARDGYTF. CDR3 in DNA: TGTGCCAGCAGCTTAGGCCACCCAGCACGGGATGGCTACACCTTC.

A remark on this clonotype: This may be a read error: a much more frequent sequence differs by one nucleotide. V gene TRBV18 combines with J gene TRBJ2-5; D is perhaps TRBD1 or TRBD2 (5 bases each). Germline V gives CDR1 KGHSH, CDR2 LQKENI. CDR3 length: 13 residues. The CDR3 DNA reads as TGTGTCAGCTCACTGGGACGTCAAGAGACCCAGTACTTC. Encoded protein: CVSSLGRQETQYF.

The chain recombines TRBV19 with TRBJ1-1; maybe TRBD1 (5 bases). The germline V and J ends were trimmed by 3 bases and 4 bases, with 18 bases remaining between them. The CDR3 covers 16 residues. The germline V gene has CDR1 LNHDA and CDR2 SQIVND (reference sequence). CDR3 region: CASSIGGLGLGTEAFF. The CDR3, as DNA: TGTGCCAGTAGTATTGGGGGGTTGGGCCTGGGCACTGAAGCTTTCTTT.

The gene calls are TRBV27 and TRBJ1-2, with D tentatively TRBD1 (6 bases). The CDR3 is 14 amino acids. Trimming cost V 7 bases and J 4 bases, with 16 bases left between them. Germline CDR1 and CDR2: MNHEY and SMNVEV (reference sequence). DNA of the CDR3: TGTGCCAGCACATCGGGGGGGCGCACCTATGGCTACACCTTC. Translating it yields CASTSGGRTYGYTF.

CDR3 in amino acids: CASSLIGRAEAFF. As DNA, the CDR3 is TGTGCCAGCAGCTTGATTGGGAGAGCTGAAGCTTTCTTT. The chain combines TRBV5-4 with TRBJ1-1; D is unresolved. This CDR3 region has 13 residues. Germline assignment: CDR1 SGHNT and CDR2 YYREEE (reference sequence). V was trimmed by 1 base and J by 6 bases, leaving 10 bases between them.